This TCR beta chain is drawn from a study of blood T cell repertoires in COVID-19. Study in general: Whether acute or convalescent, the COVID-19 samples came from the United States, Italy and Spain. Sources were T cells, B-cell-depleted T cells, or PBMCs; the material itself was cDNA or gDNA.

In the authors' methods: How many nucleated cells were present was estimated from reference gene primer amplification. The table came from immunoSEQ multiplex PCR; TCRdb's copy has only in-frame clones and leaves some out. The V and J calls and clone size come from that table; D and trimming were worked out from the DNA. The sample contains about 440,000 clones, around 89% of which appear only once. CDR3 length: 17 residues. After removal of 4 bases from V and 3 bases from J, the junction contained 13 bases not matched to a gene. Germline V gives CDR1 MDHEN, CDR2 SYDVKM. Source material: peripheral blood. The sequence was collected from a woman in her twenties or thirties with acute or convalescent COVID-19. The rearrangement links TRBV28 to TRBJ1-2; TRBD1 matches 8 bases. The CDR3 loop reads CASSSSPWTGRDYGYTF. Here the CDR3 DNA reads TGTGCCAGCAGTTCATCGCCCTGGACAGGGCGGGACTATGGCTACACCTTC.